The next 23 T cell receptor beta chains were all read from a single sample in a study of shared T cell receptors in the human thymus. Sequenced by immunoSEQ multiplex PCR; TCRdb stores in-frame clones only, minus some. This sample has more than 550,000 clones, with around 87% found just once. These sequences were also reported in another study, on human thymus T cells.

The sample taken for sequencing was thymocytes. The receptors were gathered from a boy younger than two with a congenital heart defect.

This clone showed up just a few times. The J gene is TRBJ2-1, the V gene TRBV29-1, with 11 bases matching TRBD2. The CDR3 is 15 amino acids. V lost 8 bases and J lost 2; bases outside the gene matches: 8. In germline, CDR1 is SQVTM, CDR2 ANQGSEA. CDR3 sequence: CSCRLAGNPYNEQFF. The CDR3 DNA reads TGCAGCTGCAGACTAGCGGGGAATCCCTACAATGAGCAGTTCTTC.

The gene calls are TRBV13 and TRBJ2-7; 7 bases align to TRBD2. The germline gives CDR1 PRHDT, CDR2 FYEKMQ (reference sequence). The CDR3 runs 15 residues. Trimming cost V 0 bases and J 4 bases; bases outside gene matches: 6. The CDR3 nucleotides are TGTGCCAGCAGCTTAGGGGGCGGGAGTGGGTACGAGCAGTACTTC. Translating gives CASSLGGGSGYEQYF.

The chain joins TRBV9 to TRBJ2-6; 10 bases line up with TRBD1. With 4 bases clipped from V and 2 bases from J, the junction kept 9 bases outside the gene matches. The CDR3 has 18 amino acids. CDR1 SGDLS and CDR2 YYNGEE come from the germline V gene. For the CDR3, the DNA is TGTGCCAGCAGCTCCCGGACAGGGGGACTGGCTGGGGCCAACGTCCTGACTTTC. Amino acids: CASSSRTGGLAGANVLTF.

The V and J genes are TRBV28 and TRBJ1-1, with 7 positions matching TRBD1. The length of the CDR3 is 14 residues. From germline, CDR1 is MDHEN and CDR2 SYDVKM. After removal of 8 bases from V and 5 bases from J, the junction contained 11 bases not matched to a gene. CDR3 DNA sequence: TGTGCCAGCTTAAGGGGGCGCGAGAAGACTGAAGCTTTCTTT. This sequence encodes CASLRGREKTEAFF.

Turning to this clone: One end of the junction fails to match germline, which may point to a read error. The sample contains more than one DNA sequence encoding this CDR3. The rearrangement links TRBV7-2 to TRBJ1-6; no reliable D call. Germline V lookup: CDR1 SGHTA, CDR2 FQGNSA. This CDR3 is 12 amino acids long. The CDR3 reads CASTNRDSPLHF. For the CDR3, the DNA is TGTGCCAGCACCAACCGAGATTCCCCCCTCCACTTT.

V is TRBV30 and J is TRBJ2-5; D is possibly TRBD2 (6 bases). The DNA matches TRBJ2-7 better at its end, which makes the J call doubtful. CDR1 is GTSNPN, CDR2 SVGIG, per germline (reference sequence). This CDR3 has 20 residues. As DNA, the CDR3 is TGTGCCTGGAGTCTCACAAGGGCTAGCGAGCAGCGATATCAGGCCTACGAGCAGTACTTC. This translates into CAWSLTRASEQRYQAYEQYF.

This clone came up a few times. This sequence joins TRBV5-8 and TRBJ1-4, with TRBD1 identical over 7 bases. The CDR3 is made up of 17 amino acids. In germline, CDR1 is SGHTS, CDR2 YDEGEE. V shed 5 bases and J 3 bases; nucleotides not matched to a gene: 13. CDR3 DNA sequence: TGTGCCAGCAGTGCCGGGACAGCCCTACTCCCTAATGAAAAACTGTTTTTT. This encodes CASSAGTALLPNEKLFF.

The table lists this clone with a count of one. This CDR3 is CASSQEGGKGGYGYTF. The CDR3 DNA reads as TGCGCCAGCAGCCAAGAGGGCGGTAAGGGAGGCTATGGCTACACCTTC. V and J are TRBV4-3 and TRBJ1-2; D is undetermined. Germline CDR1 reads LGHNA; CDR2 reads YSLEER. The CDR3 extends over 16 amino acids. V shed 0 bases and J shed 4 bases, with 15 bases lying between them.

CDR3 in amino acids: CASSPPQVSGANVLTF. The CDR3 DNA reads as TGCGCCAGCAGCCCACCACAAGTCTCTGGGGCCAACGTCCTGACTTTC. The chain links TRBV4-3 to TRBJ2-6, with D unresolved. Germline V gene lookup returns CDR1 LGHNA and CDR2 YSLEER. The CDR3 is 16 amino acids. The ends were cut back, 4 bases at V and 0 bases at J, with 10 bases in the middle.

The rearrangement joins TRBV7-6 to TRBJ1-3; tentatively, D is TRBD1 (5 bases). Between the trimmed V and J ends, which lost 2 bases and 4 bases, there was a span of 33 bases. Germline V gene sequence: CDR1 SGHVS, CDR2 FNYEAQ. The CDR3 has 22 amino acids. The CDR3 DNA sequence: TGTGCCAGCAGCTTACCACCCCCTGGGGATCGGACACGGACGAGAGGAGGAAACACCATATATTTT. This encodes CASSLPPPGDRTRTRGGNTIYF.

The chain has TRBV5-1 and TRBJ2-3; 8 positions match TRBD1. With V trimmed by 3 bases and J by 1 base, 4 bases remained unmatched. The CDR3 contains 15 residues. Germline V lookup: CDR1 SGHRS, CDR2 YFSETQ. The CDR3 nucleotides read TGCGCCAGCAGCTCTTCAGGGGGCCGCACAGATACGCAGTATTTT. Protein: CASSSSGGRTDTQYF.

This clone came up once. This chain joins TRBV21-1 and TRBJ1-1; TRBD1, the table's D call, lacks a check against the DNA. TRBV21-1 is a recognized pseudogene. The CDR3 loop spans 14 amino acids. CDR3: CASSQKGTALQAFF. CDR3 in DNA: TGTGCCAGCAGCCAAAAGGGGACAGCCTTGCAAGCTTTCTTT.

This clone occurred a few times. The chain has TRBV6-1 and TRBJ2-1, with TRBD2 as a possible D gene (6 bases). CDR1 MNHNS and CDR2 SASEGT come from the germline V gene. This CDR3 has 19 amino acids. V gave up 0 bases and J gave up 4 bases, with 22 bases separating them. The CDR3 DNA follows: TGTGCCAGCAGTGAAGCAGGCGTTCGGGGGAAAGGTGTATACAATGAGCAGTTCTTC. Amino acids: CASSEAGVRGKGVYNEQFF.

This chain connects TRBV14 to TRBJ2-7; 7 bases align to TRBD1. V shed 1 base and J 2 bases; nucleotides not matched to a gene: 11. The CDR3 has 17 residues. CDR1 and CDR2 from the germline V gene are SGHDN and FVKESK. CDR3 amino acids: CASSQGATGDLTYEQYF. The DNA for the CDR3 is TGTGCCAGCAGCCAAGGAGCTACAGGGGACCTTACCTACGAGCAGTACTTC.

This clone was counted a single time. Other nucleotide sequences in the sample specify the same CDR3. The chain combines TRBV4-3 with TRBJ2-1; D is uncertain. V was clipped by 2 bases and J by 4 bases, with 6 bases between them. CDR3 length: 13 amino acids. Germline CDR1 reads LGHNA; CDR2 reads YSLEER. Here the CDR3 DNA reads TGCGCCAGCAGCCAAAGAGTTTACAATGAGCAGTTCTTC. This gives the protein CASSQRVYNEQFF.

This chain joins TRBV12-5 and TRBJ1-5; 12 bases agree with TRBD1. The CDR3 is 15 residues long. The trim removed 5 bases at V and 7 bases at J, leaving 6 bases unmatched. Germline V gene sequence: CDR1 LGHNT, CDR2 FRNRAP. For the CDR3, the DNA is TGTGCTAGTGGTCCGGGACAGGGGGCTAAACAGCCCCAGCATTTT. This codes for CASGPGQGAKQPQHF.

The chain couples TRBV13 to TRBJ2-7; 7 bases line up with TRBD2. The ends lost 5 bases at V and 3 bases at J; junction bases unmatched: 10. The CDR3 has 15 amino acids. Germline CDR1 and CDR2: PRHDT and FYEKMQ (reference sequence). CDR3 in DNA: TGTGCCAGCAGCGGCCCCGGGACTAAGCTCTACGAGCAGTACTTC. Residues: CASSGPGTKLYEQYF.

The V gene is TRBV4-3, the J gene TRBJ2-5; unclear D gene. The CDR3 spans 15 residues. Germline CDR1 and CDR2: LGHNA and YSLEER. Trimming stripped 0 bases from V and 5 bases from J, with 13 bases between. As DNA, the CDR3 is TGCGCCAGCAGCCAAGATTTGGCAGTGCGGGAGACCCAGTACTTC. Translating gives CASSQDLAVRETQYF.

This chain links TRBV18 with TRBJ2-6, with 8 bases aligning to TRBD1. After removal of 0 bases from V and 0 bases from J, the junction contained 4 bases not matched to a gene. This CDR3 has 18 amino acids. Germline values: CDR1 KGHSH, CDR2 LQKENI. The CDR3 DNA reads TGTGCCAGCTCACCACCGGGACAGGCTCACTCTGGGGCCAACGTCCTGACTTTC. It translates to CASSPPGQAHSGANVLTF.

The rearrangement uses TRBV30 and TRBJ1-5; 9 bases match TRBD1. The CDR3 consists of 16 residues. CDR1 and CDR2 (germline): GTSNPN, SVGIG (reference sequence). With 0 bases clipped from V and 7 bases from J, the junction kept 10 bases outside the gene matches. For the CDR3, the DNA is TGTGCCTGGAGTGTACAGATGGACAGGGGAGTCCAGCCCCAGCATTTT. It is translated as CAWSVQMDRGVQPQHF.

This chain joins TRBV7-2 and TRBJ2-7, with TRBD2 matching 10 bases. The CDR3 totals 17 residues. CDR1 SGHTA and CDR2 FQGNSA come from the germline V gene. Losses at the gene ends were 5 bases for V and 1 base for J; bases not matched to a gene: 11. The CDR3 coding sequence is TGTGCCAGCAGCAAAAAAACCAGCGGGAGGGTATCCTACGAGCAGTACTTC. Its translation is CASSKKTSGRVSYEQYF. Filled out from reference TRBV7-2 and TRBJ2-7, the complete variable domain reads GAGVSQSPSNKVTEKGKDVELRCDPISGHTALYWYRQSLGQGLEFLIYFQGNSAPDKSGLPSDRFSAERTGGSVSTLTIQRTQQEDSAVYLCASSKKTSGRVSYEQYFGPGTRLTVT.

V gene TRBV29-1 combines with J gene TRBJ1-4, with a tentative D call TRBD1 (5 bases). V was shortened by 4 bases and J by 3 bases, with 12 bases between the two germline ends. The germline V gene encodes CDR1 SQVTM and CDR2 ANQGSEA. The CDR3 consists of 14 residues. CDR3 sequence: CSVAGRGANEKLFF. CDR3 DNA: TGCAGCGTTGCGGGACGGGGGGCTAATGAAAAACTGTTTTTT.

The chain's CDR3 is CASSEKFLDRPNYGYTF. CDR3 nucleotides: TGTGCCAGCAGTGAAAAGTTTTTGGACAGACCTAACTATGGCTACACCTTC. The J gene is TRBJ1-2, the V gene TRBV6-1; a possible D gene is TRBD1 (6 bases). The V gene lost 2 bases and the J gene lost 0 bases, with 16 bases spanning the gap. CDR3 size: 17 residues. Per germline, CDR1 MNHNS and CDR2 SASEGT.